This is a list of T cell receptor beta chains from one sample in a study of T cells after yellow fever vaccination. TCRdb passed the 5' RACE reads through MiXCR, listing each CDR3 protein once. The table shows 620,000 or so distinct CDR3 sequences, with roughly an eighth occurring only once. This specimen consisted of PBMCs, obtained on the day of the yellow fever booster vaccination. The source of these receptors is a man under 40 who received the YFV17D yellow fever vaccine. CDR3s include the opening cysteine and the closing phenylalanine or tryptophan. Each record gives: clone size, D gene, J gene, CDR3 length, V gene, CDR3 DNA, CDR3 protein. The D gene is left open where the match is weak. Clone size is given for some rows only: seen once, a few or many times, or a class if the clone is expanded.

>few|.|TRBJ1-4|13|TRBV7-2
TGTGCCAGCAGCCCAGCAACTAATGAAAAACTGTTTTTT
CASSPATNEKLFF
>.|TRBD2|TRBJ2-1|15|TRBV5-1
TGCGCCAGCAGCCACATAGCGGGATCGAGCAATGAGCAGTTCTTC
CASSHIAGSSNEQFF
>few|.|TRBJ2-7|15|TRBV30
TGTGCCTGGAAGATTTTCCAGGCATACTCCTACGAGCAGTACTTC
CAWKIFQAYSYEQYF
>many|TRBD1|TRBJ2-1|16|TRBV6-5
TGTGCCAGCAGTTACACCCGGACAGGGGGGGGGAATGAGCAGTTCTTC
CASSYTRTGGGNEQFF
>.|TRBD1|TRBJ2-1|17|TRBV20-1
TGCAGTGCTAGAGCTCCACTCCCGGGACAGGGAAGCTATGAGCAGTTCTTC
CSARAPLPGQGSYEQFF
>.|.|TRBJ2-7|13|TRBV28
TGTGCCAGCAAACCCAGGGGTTTGTTCGAGCAGTACTTC
CASKPRGLFEQYF
>.|TRBD1|TRBJ1-1|20|TRBV6-2/TRBV6-3
TGTGCCAGCAGTTACCCGACCAAAAGGCGAGGACAGGGGGAGAACACTGAAGCTTTCTTT
CASSYPTKRRGQGENTEAFF
>many|.|TRBJ2-5|14|TRBV7-2
TGTGCCAGCAGCTTAGGGACGGAAGAAGAGACCCAGTACTTC
CASSLGTEEETQYF
>.|TRBD2|TRBJ2-7|17|TRBV28
TGTGCCAGCAGTTACTCGACTAGCGGGAGATTTAACTACGAGCAGTACTTC
CASSYSTSGRFNYEQYF
>.|TRBD1|TRBJ2-1|13|TRBV20-1
TGCAGTGCGGACAGGGCGCCCTCCAATGAGCAGTTCTTC
CSADRAPSNEQFF
>.|TRBD2|TRBJ2-5|16|TRBV4-2
TGTGCCAGCAGCCAGACTAGCGGGAGGGGTCAAGAGACCCAGTACTTC
CASSQTSGRGQETQYF
>.|.|TRBJ2-3|15|TRBV7-2
TGTGCCAGCAGCCAATCTTGGGGGAACAATCAGCCCCAGTATTTT
CASSQSWGNNQPQYF
>.|TRBD1|TRBJ2-7|15|TRBV18
TGTGCCAGCTCACCCGTGAAGGGACAGGGATACGAGCAGTACTTC
CASSPVKGQGYEQYF
>few|TRBD2|TRBJ2-1|15|TRBV29-1
TGCAGCGTTGCCAAGCGGGATAGGCGGGGGAATGAGCAGTTCTTC
CSVAKRDRRGNEQFF
>.|.|TRBJ1-2|13|TRBV29-1
TGCAGCGTTCCACTCCTAGCAGCCGATGGCTACACCTTC
CSVPLLAADGYTF
>.|.|TRBJ2-2|13|TRBV12-3/TRBV12-4
TGTGCCAGCAGTGGACGGTCTACCGGGGAGCTGTTTTTT
CASSGRSTGELFF
>many|.|TRBJ2-1|10|TRBV12-3/TRBV12-4
TGTGCCAGCAGTTATTTTAGCTGGTTCTTC
CASSYFSWFF
>.|.|TRBJ2-7|13|TRBV6-2/TRBV6-3
TGTGCCAGCAGTCCGACACTGGCCTACGAGCAGTACTTC
CASSPTLAYEQYF
>.|.|TRBJ1-6|16|TRBV27
TGTGCCACACGGCGGGGGGGCGCCTCCTATAATTCACCCCTCCACTTT
CATRRGGASYNSPLHF
>.|.|TRBJ2-1|17|TRBV18
TGTGCCAGCTCACCACCATTGCCTAGCGCTTCCTACAATGAGCAGTTCTTC
CASSPPLPSASYNEQFF
>.|TRBD2|TRBJ2-2|15|TRBV4-3
TGCGCCAGCAGCCAAGATCAGGGAGGGGCCGGGGAGCTGTTTTTT
CASSQDQGGAGELFF
>.|.|TRBJ2-2|17|TRBV7-6
TGTGCCAGCAGCTTAGAGGTAGAAGCGGAGATCACCGGGGAGCTGTTTTTT
CASSLEVEAEITGELFF
>.|.|TRBJ2-5|14|TRBV7-2
TGTGCCAGCAGCCCATCCGGGACGATAGAGACCCAGTACTTC
CASSPSGTIETQYF
>.|.|TRBJ2-2|18|TRBV21-1
TGTGCCAGCAGCCCCTGTAGACAGCGACGATCGAACACCGGGGAGCTGTTTTTT
CASSPCRQRRSNTGELFF
>.|.|TRBJ2-7|14|TRBV27
TGTGCCAGCAGTTTAACCCCTGTACGGTACGAGCAGTACTTC
CASSLTPVRYEQYF
>.|.|TRBJ2-1|23|TRBV25-1
TGTGCCAGCAGTGAATCGGGACAGGGTTCGTGGTTAGCGGGAGGCCCTGATAACAATGAGCAGTTCTTC
CASSESGQGSWLAGGPDNNEQFF
>many|.|TRBJ1-4|19|TRBV7-6
TGTGCCAGCAGCTTAGCGGGGCGGGGTCGGATATCAACTAATGAAAAACTGTTTTTT
CASSLAGRGRISTNEKLFF
>few|TRBD2|TRBJ2-3|16|TRBV20-1
TGCAGTGCTACAGGGACTAGCGGGAGGGCCACAGATACGCAGTATTTT
CSATGTSGRATDTQYF
>.|TRBD1|TRBJ2-7|13|TRBV20-1
TGCAGTGCTAGGGGACAGGTCCCCTACGAGCAGTACTTC
CSARGQVPYEQYF
>.|.|TRBJ2-1|17|TRBV18
TGTGCCAGCTCAGAAGCGGTCGGGTATGGCTACTACAATGAGCAGTTCTTC
CASSEAVGYGYYNEQFF
>.|TRBD1|TRBJ1-5|15|TRBV20-1
TGCAGTGCTCTGCCCCGGACAGGGGGCAGGCAGCCCCAGCATTTT
CSALPRTGGRQPQHF
>few|.|TRBJ2-7|14|TRBV30
TGTGCCTGGAGTGAGGGGCTGGATACCTACGAGCAGTACTTC
CAWSEGLDTYEQYF
>many|.|TRBJ2-1|15|TRBV3-1
TGTGCCAGCAGCCAAGGAGGGAACGGGAACAATGAGCAGTTCTTC
CASSQGGNGNNEQFF
>.|.|TRBJ2-5|14|TRBV7-2
TGTGCCAGCAGCCCCGTAGGGCTGGGGGAGACCCAGTACTTC
CASSPVGLGETQYF
>.|.|TRBJ2-1|16|TRBV7-6
TGTGCCAGCAGCGACCGGACCGCCAGCTCCTACAATGAGCAGTTCTTC
CASSDRTASSYNEQFF
>.|TRBD1|TRBJ1-1|14|TRBV20-1
TGCAGTGCTAACCGACAGGGCGGGGACACTGAAGCTTTCTTT
CSANRQGGDTEAFF
>.|.|TRBJ2-1|17|TRBV12-3/TRBV12-4
TGTGCCAGCAGTTCGCCCCAGTGGGGAGTCTCCTACAATGAGCAGTTCTTC
CASSSPQWGVSYNEQFF
>.|.|TRBJ1-2|13|TRBV20-1
TGCAGTGCTAGTTTACTCAAGGGTTATGGCTACACCTTC
CSASLLKGYGYTF
>.|TRBD2|TRBJ2-3|17|TRBV28
TGTGCCAGCAGTTTATGGGGGTCTAGCGGGAGTACAGATACGCAGTATTTT
CASSLWGSSGSTDTQYF
>.|.|TRBJ1-1|15|TRBV29-1
TGCAGCGTTGATCTCGCTGATAGGCCCTCCGGCGAAGCTTTCTTT
CSVDLADRPSGEAFF
>.|.|TRBJ1-1|13|TRBV7-9
TGTGCCAGCAGCTTAGGGGGTAACGGTGAAGCTTTCTTT
CASSLGGNGEAFF
>.|.|TRBJ1-1|14|TRBV5-1
TGCGCCAGCAGCTCGAGGACAGAGGGGACTGAAGCTTTCTTT
CASSSRTEGTEAFF
>.|.|TRBJ2-3|16|TRBV4-2
TGTGCCAGCAGCCAAGACGAGGGACATCTAACAGATACGCAGTATTTT
CASSQDEGHLTDTQYF
>many|.|TRBJ2-5|13|TRBV20-1
TGCAGTGCCACGGGACTTACCCAAGAGACCCAGTACTTC
CSATGLTQETQYF
>.|.|TRBJ1-5|13|TRBV7-9
TGTGCCAGCAGCTCAGGGCCCAATCAACCCCAGCATTTT
CASSSGPNQPQHF
>few|.|TRBJ2-7|12|TRBV12-3/TRBV12-4
TGTGCCAGCACGGACGGCACGTTCGAGCAGTACTTC
CASTDGTFEQYF
>.|.|TRBJ2-7|16|TRBV5-1
TGCGCCAGCAGCTTGGGGCGAACGAGGATGGGGTACGAGCAGTACTTC
CASSLGRTRMGYEQYF
>few|TRBD1|TRBJ2-2|15|TRBV7-9
TGTGCCAGCAGACCTCCGGGACAGGGATCCGGGGAGCTGTTTTTT
CASRPPGQGSGELFF